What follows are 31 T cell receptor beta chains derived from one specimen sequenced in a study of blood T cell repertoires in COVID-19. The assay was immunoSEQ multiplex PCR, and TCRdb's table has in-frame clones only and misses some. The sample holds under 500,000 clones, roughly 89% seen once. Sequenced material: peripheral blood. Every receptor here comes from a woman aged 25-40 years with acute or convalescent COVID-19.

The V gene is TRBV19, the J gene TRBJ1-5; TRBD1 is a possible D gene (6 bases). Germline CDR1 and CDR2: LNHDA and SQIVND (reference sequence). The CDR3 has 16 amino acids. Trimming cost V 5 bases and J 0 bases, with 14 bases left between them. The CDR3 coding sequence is TGTGCCAGTAGTCGAGGGACACCTTATAGCAATCAGCCCCAGCATTTT. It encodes CASSRGTPYSNQPQHF.

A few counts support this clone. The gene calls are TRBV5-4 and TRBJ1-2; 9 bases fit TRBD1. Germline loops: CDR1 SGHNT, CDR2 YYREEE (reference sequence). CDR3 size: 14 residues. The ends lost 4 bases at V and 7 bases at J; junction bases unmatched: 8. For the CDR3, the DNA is TGTGCCAGCAGCCCGCGGACAGGGGTGACTGGCTACACCTTC. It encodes CASSPRTGVTGYTF.

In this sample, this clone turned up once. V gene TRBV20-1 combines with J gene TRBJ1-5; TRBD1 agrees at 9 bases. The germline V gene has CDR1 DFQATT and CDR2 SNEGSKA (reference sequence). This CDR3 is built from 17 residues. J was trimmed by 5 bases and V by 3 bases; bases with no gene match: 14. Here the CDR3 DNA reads TGCAGTGCTAGTGATAATAGGGACAGGGCACTTGATCAGCCCCAGCATTTT. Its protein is CSASDNRDRALDQPQHF.

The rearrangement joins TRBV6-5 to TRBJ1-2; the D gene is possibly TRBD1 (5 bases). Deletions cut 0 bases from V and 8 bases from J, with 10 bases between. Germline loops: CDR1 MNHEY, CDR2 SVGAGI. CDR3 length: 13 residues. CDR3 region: CASSYSGGRGYTF. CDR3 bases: TGTGCCAGCAGTTACTCGGGGGGTAGGGGCTACACCTTC.

The CDR3 DNA follows: TGTGCCAGCAGTGAAGGTTCGGCAGGGAGGGGGGAGACCCAGTACTTC. It yields the protein CASSEGSAGRGETQYF. This chain links TRBV6-1 with TRBJ2-5, with D perhaps matching TRBD2 (7 bases). The CDR3 loop spans 16 amino acids. The V gene lost 1 base and the J gene lost 5 bases, with 17 bases spanning the gap. The germline CDR1 and CDR2 sequences are MNHNS and SASEGT.

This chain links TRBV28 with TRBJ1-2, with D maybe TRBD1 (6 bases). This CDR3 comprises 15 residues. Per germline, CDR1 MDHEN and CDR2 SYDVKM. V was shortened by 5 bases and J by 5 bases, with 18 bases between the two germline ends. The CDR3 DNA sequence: TGTGCCAGCAGTGAACAGGGTCCAGACGGGTATGGCTACACCTTC. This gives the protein CASSEQGPDGYGYTF.

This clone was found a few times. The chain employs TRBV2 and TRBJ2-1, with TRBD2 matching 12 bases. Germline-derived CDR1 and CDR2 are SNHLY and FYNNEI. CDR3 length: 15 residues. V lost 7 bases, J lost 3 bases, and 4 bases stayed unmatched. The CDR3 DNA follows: TGTGCCAGCATACCGGGACTAGCGGGCTACAATGAGCAGTTCTTC. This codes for CASIPGLAGYNEQFF.

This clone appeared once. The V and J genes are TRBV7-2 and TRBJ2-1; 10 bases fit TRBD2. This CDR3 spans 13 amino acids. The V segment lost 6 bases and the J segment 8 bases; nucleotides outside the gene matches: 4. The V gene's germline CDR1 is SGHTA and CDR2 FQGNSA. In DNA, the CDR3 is TGTGCCAGCAGACTAGCGGGATTGCATGAGCAGTTCTTC. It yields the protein CASRLAGLHEQFF.

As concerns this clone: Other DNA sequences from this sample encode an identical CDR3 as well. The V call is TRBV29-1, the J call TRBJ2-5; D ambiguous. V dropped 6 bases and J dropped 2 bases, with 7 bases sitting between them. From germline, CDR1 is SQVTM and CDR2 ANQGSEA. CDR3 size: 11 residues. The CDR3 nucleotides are TGCAGCGTCGAGGCACAAGAGACCCAGTACTTC. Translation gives CSVEAQETQYF.

The CDR3 is CASSLGQDTEAFF. CDR3 sequence (DNA): TGTGCCAGCTCACTTGGACAGGACACTGAAGCTTTCTTT. The chain combines TRBV18 with TRBJ1-1; 7 positions agree with TRBD1. V shed 4 bases and J 3 bases; nucleotides not matched to a gene: 2. From germline, CDR1 is KGHSH and CDR2 LQKENI. The CDR3 length is 13 residues.

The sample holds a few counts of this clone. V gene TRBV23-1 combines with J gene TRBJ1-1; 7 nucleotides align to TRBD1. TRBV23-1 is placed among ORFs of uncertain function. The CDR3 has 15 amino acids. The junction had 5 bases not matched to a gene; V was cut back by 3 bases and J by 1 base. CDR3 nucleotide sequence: TGCGCCAGCAGTCACATCAGGGGGACGAACACTGAAGCTTTCTTT. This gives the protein CASSHIRGTNTEAFF.

The CDR3, as DNA: TGTGCCAGCAGTGAACAGCGGACGACGTTAGCCAAAAACATTCAGTACTTC. This codes for CASSEQRTTLAKNIQYF. The rearrangement joins TRBV2 to TRBJ2-4; a weak D match, TRBD2 (5 bases). This CDR3 comprises 17 residues. The ends were cut back, 2 bases at V and 0 bases at J, with 14 bases in the middle. Looked up from germline, CDR1 is SNHLY and CDR2 is FYNNEI.

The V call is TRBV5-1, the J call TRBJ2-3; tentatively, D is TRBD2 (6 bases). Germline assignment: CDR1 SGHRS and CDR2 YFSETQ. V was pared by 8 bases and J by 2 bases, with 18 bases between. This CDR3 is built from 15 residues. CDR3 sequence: CARRAPGLYTDTQYF. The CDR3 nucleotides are TGCGCCAGACGCGCCCCGGGACTGTACACAGATACGCAGTATTTT.

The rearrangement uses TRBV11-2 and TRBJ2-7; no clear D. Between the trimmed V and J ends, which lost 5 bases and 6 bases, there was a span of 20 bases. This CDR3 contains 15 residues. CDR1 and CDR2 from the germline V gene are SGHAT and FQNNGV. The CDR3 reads CASSSIRRLASEQYF. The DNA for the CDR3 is TGTGCCAGCAGCAGTATTCGTCGACTGGCGAGCGAGCAGTACTTC.

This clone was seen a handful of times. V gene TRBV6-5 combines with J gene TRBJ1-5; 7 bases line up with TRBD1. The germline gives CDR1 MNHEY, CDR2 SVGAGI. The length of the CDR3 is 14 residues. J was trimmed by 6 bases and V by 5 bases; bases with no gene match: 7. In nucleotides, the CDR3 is TGTGCCAGCAGTCCGACAGGGCGCATTCAGCCCCAGCATTTT. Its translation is CASSPTGRIQPQHF.

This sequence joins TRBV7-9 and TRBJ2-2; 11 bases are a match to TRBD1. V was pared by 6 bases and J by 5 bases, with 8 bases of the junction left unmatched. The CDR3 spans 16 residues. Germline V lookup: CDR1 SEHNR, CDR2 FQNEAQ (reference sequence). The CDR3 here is CASRPSGTGGTGELFF. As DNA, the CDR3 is TGTGCCAGCAGACCCTCTGGGACAGGGGGGACCGGGGAGCTGTTTTTT.

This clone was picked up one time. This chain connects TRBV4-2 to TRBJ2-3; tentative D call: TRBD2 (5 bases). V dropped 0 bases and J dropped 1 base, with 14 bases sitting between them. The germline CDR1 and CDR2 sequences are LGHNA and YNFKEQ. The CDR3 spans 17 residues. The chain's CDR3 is CASSQDFGEFRTDTQYF. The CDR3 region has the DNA TGTGCCAGCAGCCAAGATTTCGGGGAGTTCCGCACAGATACGCAGTATTTT.

The CDR3 coding sequence is TGTGCCAGCCGGGGGGGCAGAAACACTGAAGCTTTCTTT. Protein product: CASRGGRNTEAFF. The rearrangement joins TRBV5-4 to TRBJ1-1; perhaps TRBD1 as D (6 bases). CDR3 length equals 13 residues. Trimming shortened V by 7 bases and J by 2 bases, and 12 bases separated the two germline ends. CDR1 and CDR2 from the germline V gene are SGHNT and YYREEE (reference sequence).

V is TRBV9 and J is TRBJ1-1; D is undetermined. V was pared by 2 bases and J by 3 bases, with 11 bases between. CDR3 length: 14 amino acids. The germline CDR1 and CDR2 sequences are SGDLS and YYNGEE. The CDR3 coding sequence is TGTGCCAGCAGCGTTTCGTCTTTCGACACTGAAGCTTTCTTT. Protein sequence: CASSVSSFDTEAFF.

DNA of the CDR3: TGTGCCAGCAGCTTCCCGAGACAGGGGCGCGGGGATGAGCAGTTCTTC. Protein: CASSFPRQGRGDEQFF. This sequence joins TRBV2 and TRBJ2-1; 8 positions match TRBD1. CDR1 SNHLY and CDR2 FYNNEI come from the germline V gene. The V segment lost 6 bases and the J segment 8 bases; nucleotides outside the gene matches: 15. The CDR3 is 16 amino acids.

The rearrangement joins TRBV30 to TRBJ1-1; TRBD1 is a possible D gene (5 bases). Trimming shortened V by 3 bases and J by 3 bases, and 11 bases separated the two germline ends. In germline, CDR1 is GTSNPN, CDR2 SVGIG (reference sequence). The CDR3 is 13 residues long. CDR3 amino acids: CAWSEQVYTEAFF. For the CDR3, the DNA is TGTGCCTGGAGCGAACAGGTTTACACTGAAGCTTTCTTT.

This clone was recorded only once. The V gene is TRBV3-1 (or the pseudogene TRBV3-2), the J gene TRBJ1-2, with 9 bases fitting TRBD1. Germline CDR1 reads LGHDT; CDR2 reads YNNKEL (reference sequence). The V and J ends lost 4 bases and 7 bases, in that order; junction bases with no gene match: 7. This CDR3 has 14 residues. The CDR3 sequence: CASSREQGAGGYTF. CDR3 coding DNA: TGTGCCAGCAGCCGAGAACAGGGGGCGGGTGGCTACACCTTC.

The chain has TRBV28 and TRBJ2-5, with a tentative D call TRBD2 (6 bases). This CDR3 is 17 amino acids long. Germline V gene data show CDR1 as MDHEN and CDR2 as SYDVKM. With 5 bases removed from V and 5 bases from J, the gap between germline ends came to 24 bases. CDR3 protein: CASSPMLRDGGVETQYF. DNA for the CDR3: TGTGCCAGCAGTCCTATGCTCCGGGACGGCGGGGTGGAGACCCAGTACTTC.

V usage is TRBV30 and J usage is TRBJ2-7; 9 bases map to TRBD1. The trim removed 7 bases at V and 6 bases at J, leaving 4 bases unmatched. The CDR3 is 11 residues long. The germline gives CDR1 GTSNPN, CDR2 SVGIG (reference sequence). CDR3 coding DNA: TGTGCCTTCCAGGACAGGGGCGAGCAGTACTTC. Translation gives CAFQDRGEQYF.

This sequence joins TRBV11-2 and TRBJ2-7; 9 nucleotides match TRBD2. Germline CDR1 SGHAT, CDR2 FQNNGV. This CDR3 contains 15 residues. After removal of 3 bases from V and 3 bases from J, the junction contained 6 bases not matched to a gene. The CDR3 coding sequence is TGTGCCAGCAGCTTCCAAGCGGGGGGTCTCTACGAGCAGTACTTC. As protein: CASSFQAGGLYEQYF.

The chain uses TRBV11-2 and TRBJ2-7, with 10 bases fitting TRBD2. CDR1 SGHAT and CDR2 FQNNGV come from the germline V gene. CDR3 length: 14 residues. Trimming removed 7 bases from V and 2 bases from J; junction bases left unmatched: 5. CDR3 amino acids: CASNQRGGPYEQYF. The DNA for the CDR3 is TGTGCCAGCAACCAGCGGGGGGGCCCCTACGAGCAGTACTTC. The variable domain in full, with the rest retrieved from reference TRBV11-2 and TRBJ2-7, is EAGVAQSPRYKIIEKRQSVAFWCNPISGHATLYWYQQILGQGPKLLIQFQNNGVVDDSQLPKDRFSAERLKGVDSTLKIQPAKLEDSAVYLCASNQRGGPYEQYFGPGTRLTVT.

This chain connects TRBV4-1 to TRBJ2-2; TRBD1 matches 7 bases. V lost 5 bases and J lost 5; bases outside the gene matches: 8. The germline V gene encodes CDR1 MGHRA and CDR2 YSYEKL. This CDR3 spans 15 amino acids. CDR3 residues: CASSYRDSGTGELFF. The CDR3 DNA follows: TGCGCCAGCAGCTACCGGGACAGTGGGACCGGGGAGCTGTTTTTT.

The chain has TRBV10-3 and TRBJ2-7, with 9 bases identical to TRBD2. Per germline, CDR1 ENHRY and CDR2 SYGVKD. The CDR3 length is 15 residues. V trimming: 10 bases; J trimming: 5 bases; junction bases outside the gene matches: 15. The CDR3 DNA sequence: TGTGCCACCGCGGCGGGAGGGACCCTATCTGACGAGCAGTACTTC. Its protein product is CATAAGGTLSDEQYF.

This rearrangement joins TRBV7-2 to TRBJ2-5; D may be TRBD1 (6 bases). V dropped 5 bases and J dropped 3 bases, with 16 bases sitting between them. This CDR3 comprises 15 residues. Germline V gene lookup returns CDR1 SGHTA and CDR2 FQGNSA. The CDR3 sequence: CASSIRRTDKETQYF. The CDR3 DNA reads TGTGCCAGCAGCATCCGCCGGACAGATAAAGAGACCCAGTACTTC.

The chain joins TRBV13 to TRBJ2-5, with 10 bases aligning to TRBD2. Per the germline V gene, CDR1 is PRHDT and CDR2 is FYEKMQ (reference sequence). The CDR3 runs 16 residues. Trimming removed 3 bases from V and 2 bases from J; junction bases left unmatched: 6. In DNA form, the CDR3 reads TGTGCCAGCAGCTTGGGAAAAGCGGGGGGGCAAGAGACCCAGTACTTC. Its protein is CASSLGKAGGQETQYF.

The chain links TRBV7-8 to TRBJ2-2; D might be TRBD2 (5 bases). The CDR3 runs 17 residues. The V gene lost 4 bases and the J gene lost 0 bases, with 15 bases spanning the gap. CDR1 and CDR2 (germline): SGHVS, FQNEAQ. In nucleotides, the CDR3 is TGTGCCAGCAGCTCCAAGGGAGTTGTTACGAACACCGGGGAGCTGTTTTTT. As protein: CASSSKGVVTNTGELFF.